This TCR beta chain was documented in a study of blood T cell repertoires in COVID-19. Study-wide context: Sources were T cells, B-cell-depleted T cells, or PBMCs; the material itself was cDNA or gDNA.

Clinical history as reported by participants underpinned cohort assignment. Cohort 3 recovered donors had two negative PCRs, clearance, or symptom resolution. CDR1 is SEHNR, CDR2 FQNEAQ, per germline (reference sequence). Trimming left V 5 bases short and J 3 bases short, with 14 bases between. This CDR3 spans 15 amino acids. Per the study methods: Reference gene primers were amplified, and this amplification served to estimate nucleated cell counts. Sequenced by immunoSEQ multiplex PCR; TCRdb stores in-frame clones only, minus some. From that table come the V and J calls and clone size; the DNA was used to work out D and trimming. The sample yields some 200,000 clones, 70% to 90% seen once.

This TCR came from a man aged 35-49 years who had recovered from COVID-19. The chain combines TRBV7-9 with TRBJ1-5, with D tentatively TRBD1 (5 bases). Source material: PBMCs or T cells enriched from blood (not recorded which). CDR3 DNA: TGTGCCAGCAGCCCTCTCGGGGGATTCAATCAGCCCCAGCATTTT. Protein sequence: CASSPLGGFNQPQHF. The variable domain in full, completed from reference TRBV7-9 and TRBJ1-5, reads DTGVSQNPRHKITKRGQNVTFRCDPISEHNRLYWYRQTLGQGPEFLTYFQNEAQLEKSRLLSDRFSAERPKGSFSTLEIQRTEQGDSAMYLCASSPLGGFNQPQHFGDGTRLSIL.